Described below is a single T cell receptor (beta chain) sequence and its context. Its antigen is not identified. Germline loops: CDR1 SGDLS, CDR2 YYNGEE. The CDR3 consists of 15 residues. These data originate in a study of CXCR3-negative and CXCR3-positive naive CD8 T cells. Study-wide points: Naive cells used TRBV-TRBJ genes in much the same way whether CXCR3-negative or CXCR3-positive; memory cells did not. The study found CXCR3 expression partially decreased after cryopreservation and ran most assays on fresh PBMCs.

The method, 5' RACE with UMI labels, was used to prepare the TRB cDNA libraries. TCRdb reprocessed the 5' RACE reads, with one entry per CDR3 protein and no DNA. The sample table sets out about 120,000 distinct CDR3 sequences. The receptor was isolated from a human donor in good health. Some clones in this sample may be carry-over from other donors' samples. The specimen was naive CXCR3- CD8+ T cells from blood. Subset: CD45RO-CCR7+CD27+CD95- naive CD8+ T cells lacking CXCR3 (TNR3-). The rearrangement joins TRBV9 to TRBJ2-3; no DNA is available, so the TRBD1 call from TCRdb remains unchecked. CDR3 residues: CASSPWTGSTDTQYF.